Each of the 20 T cell receptor beta chains below was sequenced from the same sample in a study of CD8+ T cells in alopecia areata. In each case, RNA was isolated and then reverse transcribed into cDNA as the sequencing template. Profiling relied on immunoSEQ multiplex PCR, and the TCRdb table lists in-frame clones only, not all of them. This set yields 290,000 or so clones and no singletons; the top ten hold around 1.2%. The authors sorted pooled cutaneous lymph node cells using CD4, CD8alpha, NKG2D, NKG2ACE and other markers. Sequencing used CD4+ T cells sorted from a lymph node. The receptors derive from a C3H/HeJ mouse with alopecia areata. This strain's MHC haplotype is H2-k.

On this clone itself: The listed genes are named as in mouse. The read falls 4 residues short of the CDR3 end, and the missing part is taken from the germline J gene. Additional DNA sequences in this sample encode the identical CDR3. This sequence joins TRBV19 and TRBJ2-5; TRBD1 matches 8 bases. Germline V gene sequence: CDR1 FNHDT, CDR2 SITEND (reference sequence). The CDR3 sequence is 14 residues long. The CDR3 bases that were read are TGTGCCAGCAGTCCTCGACAGGGGAAAGAC. Protein: CASSPRQGKD. The full CDR3 protein reads CASSPRQGKDTQYF.

In its sample, this clone was seen many times. The genes and germline here are from mouse. The read stops 4 residues short of the end of the CDR3; the missing end is completed from the germline J gene. This rearrangement joins TRBV17 to TRBJ2-2; TRBD1 matches 8 bases. The V gene end was trimmed by 1 base and the J gene end by 4 bases; junction bases not matched to a gene: 2. Germline-derived CDR1 and CDR2 are MNHDT and YYDKIL. The CDR3 loop spans 15 amino acids. The DNA read from the CDR3 is TGTGCTAGCAGTAGAGGGACAGGGATCACCGGG. Its translation is CASSRGTGITG. The complete CDR3 protein is CASSRGTGITGQLYF.

To note about this clone: Gene names and germline refer to mouse. The read ends 4 residues early relative to the CDR3; the germline J gene fills the gap. The identical CDR3 is also encoded by other nucleotide sequences in the sample. The J gene is TRBJ2-3, the V gene TRBV5; TRBD2 aligns across 8 bases. V shed 4 bases and J 0 bases; nucleotides not matched to a gene: 3. CDR3 length equals 15 residues. Germline values: CDR1 LGHNA, CDR2 YNLKQL (reference sequence). The sequenced part of the CDR3 DNA is TGTGCCAGCAGCCGGGACTGGTCTAGTGCAGAA. Translating gives CASSRDWSSAE. The full CDR3 reads CASSRDWSSAETLYF.

Comments on this clone: Gene and germline names: mouse. The CDR3 extends 4 residues past the end of the read, so its final part is completed from the germline J gene. V and J are TRBV19 and TRBJ2-1; D gene unclear. The CDR3 runs 12 residues. CDR1 is FNHDT and CDR2 is SITEND in the germline V gene (reference sequence). The germline V and J ends were trimmed by 6 bases and 0 bases, with 4 bases remaining between them. The sequenced CDR3 bases are TGTGCCAGCACCAATAACTATGCT. Protein sequence: CASTNNYA. The full CDR3 is CASTNNYAEQFF. The full variable domain, with the rest looked up from reference TRBV19 and TRBJ2-1, is GGIITQTPKFLIGQEGQKLTLKCQQNFNHDTMYWYRQDSGKGLRLIYYSITENDLQKGDLSEGYDASREKKSSFSLTVTSAQKNEMAVFLCASTNNYAEQFFGPGTRLTVL.

As concerns this clone: The genes and germline here are from mouse. The read is 4 residues too short to cover the CDR3 end, so that end is filled in from the germline J gene. The chain is built from TRBV13-3 and TRBJ2-2; 12 bases align to TRBD2. V trimming: 5 bases; J trimming: 0 bases; junction bases outside the gene matches: 5. Per the germline V gene, CDR1 is NNHDY and CDR2 is SYVADS. This CDR3 is 17 amino acids long. CDR3 sequence: CASRYRDWGANTGQLYF. The CDR3 DNA, read in part, is TGTGCCAGCAGATACCGGGACTGGGGGGCAAACACCGGG. Using reference TRBV13-3 and TRBJ2-2 for the parts outside the CDR3, the full variable domain is EAAVTQSPRSKVAVTGGKVTLSCHQTNNHDYMYWYRQDTGHGLRLIHYSYVADSTEKGDIPDGYKASRPSQENFSLILELASLSQTAVYFCASRYRDWGANTGQLYFGEGSKLTVL.

This clone has only a few counts. Mouse gene names and germline throughout. The read terminates 4 residues before the CDR3 end, so the remaining end is supplied by the germline J gene. The chain joins TRBV1 to TRBJ2-5; no reliable D call. The germline CDR1 and CDR2 sequences are NSQYPW and LRSPGD (reference sequence). The CDR3 length is 11 residues. The CDR3: CTCLTKDTQYF. Incomplete CDR3 DNA: TGCACCTGCCTGACAAAAGAC.

This clone was detected only a few times. Genes and germline are mouse. The CDR3 goes on 4 residues after the read ends, and that part is filled in from the germline J gene. J is TRBJ1-1 and V is TRBV13-3, with D maybe TRBD1 (5 bases). The V gene's germline CDR1 is NNHDY and CDR2 SYVADS. The CDR3 length is 15 residues. Deletions cut 0 bases from V and 3 bases from J, with 12 bases between. CDR3: CASSDGRGGDTEVFF. The covered CDR3 bases are TGTGCCAGCAGTGATGGGAGGGGAGGAGACACA.

This clone occurred a few times. Mouse gene names and germline throughout. Read sequence stops 3 residues before the CDR3 end, and the germline J gene provides the missing end. V is TRBV5 and J is TRBJ1-6; TRBD1 is a possible D gene (6 bases). TRBJ1-6 belongs to the ORF category, with a function that is uncertain. There are 15 residues in the CDR3. V was cut by 2 bases and J by 4 bases, with 9 bases left in between. Germline-derived CDR1 and CDR2 are LGHNA and YNLKQL (reference sequence). This CDR3 reads CASSQTGKYNSPLYF. The CDR3 DNA, read in part, is TGTGCCAGCAGCCAAACAGGGAAATATAATTCGCCC.

Notes on this clone: Gene names refer to mouse genes. The read terminates 4 residues before the CDR3 end, so the remaining end is supplied by the germline J gene. The chain carries TRBV13-1 and TRBJ1-1, with TRBD1 matching over 7 bases. The CDR3 is 12 amino acids. CDR1 and CDR2 (germline): NSHNY, SYGAGN. The DNA read from the CDR3 is TGTGCCAGCAGTACCGGGACAGAA. This gives the protein CASSTGTE. The CDR3, in full, reads CASSTGTEEVFF.

This clone was detected a few times. Gene names denote mouse genes. The sequence runs out 4 residues before the end of the CDR3; the remainder is reconstructed from the germline J gene. The chain employs TRBV13-1 and TRBJ2-3; 7 positions agree with TRBD1. J was trimmed by 1 base and V by 6 bases; bases with no gene match: 2. Germline values: CDR1 NSHNY, CDR2 SYGAGN. The CDR3 has 13 amino acids. CDR3 DNA, as far as it was read: TGTGCCAGCAAAGACAGGGGTGCAGAA. Its protein is CASKDRGAE. In full, the CDR3 reads CASKDRGAETLYF.

This clone was observed a few times. Mouse gene names apply. The CDR3 end falls 4 residues outside the read, so it is completed with the germline J gene. The chain uses TRBV12-1 and TRBJ2-4, with 8 bases identical to TRBD2. Per the germline V gene, CDR1 is SGHSN and CDR2 is HYEKVE. The CDR3 runs 14 residues. V trimming: 1 base; J trimming: 1 base; junction bases outside the gene matches: 0. The CDR3 is CASSLGGRQNTLYF. The CDR3 bases that were read are TGTGCCAGCTCTCTGGGGGGGCGTCAAAAC.

Comment on this clone: Gene names are the mouse ones. The missing CDR3 end, 4 residues past where the read stops, is filled in from the germline J gene. The V gene is TRBV19, the J gene TRBJ2-3; tentative D call: TRBD2 (5 bases). Germline lookup yields CDR1 FNHDT and CDR2 SITEND (reference sequence). The CDR3 loop spans 15 amino acids. Trimming removed 1 base at V and 0 bases at J, with 9 bases between. CDR3 DNA, as far as it was read: TGTGCCAGCAGTATACCCTGGGAGAGTGCAGAA. Its translation: CASSIPWESAE. The CDR3 reads in full as CASSIPWESAETLYF.

Details on this clone: Gene names and germline match the mouse. The CDR3 is CASSLVRDRGDYAEQFF. The CDR3 bases that were read are TGTGCCAGCTCTCTCGTCCGGGACAGGGGTGACTATGCT. This chain joins TRBV12-1 and TRBJ2-1, with 10 nucleotides matching TRBD1. The CDR3 extends 4 residues past the end of the read, so its final part is completed from the germline J gene. V lost 0 bases, J lost 2 bases, and 6 bases stayed unmatched. The CDR3 runs 17 residues. Per the germline V gene, CDR1 is SGHSN and CDR2 is HYEKVE.

This clone was seen more than once but under ten times. Gene labels here are mouse ones. The read terminates 4 residues ahead of where the CDR3 ends, so the germline J gene completes it. Within the sample, other DNA sequences also encode this same CDR3. This chain links TRBV1 with TRBJ2-1; TRBD2 aligns across 10 bases. Germline trimming cut 3 bases from V and 3 bases from J; bases unmatched to any gene: 2. Per the germline V gene, CDR1 is NSQYPW and CDR2 is LRSPGD (reference sequence). The CDR3 is 15 residues long. CDR3 protein: CTCSAGTGAYAEQFF. The part of the CDR3 DNA that was read is TGCACCTGCAGTGCCGGGACTGGGGCCTATGCT.

Comments on this clone: The listed genes are named as in mouse. The read ends 4 residues before the CDR3 terminus; that terminus is restored from the germline J gene. The identical CDR3 is also encoded by other nucleotide sequences in the sample. The rearrangement joins TRBV13-1 to TRBJ2-1, with D maybe TRBD1 (5 bases). V gave up 2 bases and J gave up 0 bases, with 6 bases separating them. This CDR3 has 14 amino acids. From germline, CDR1 is NSHNY and CDR2 SYGAGN. The CDR3 DNA, read in part, is TGTGCCAGCAGTGAGACAGATAACTATGCT. Translating gives CASSETDNYA. The full CDR3 protein reads CASSETDNYAEQFF.

This clone was picked up a small number of times. Genes here carry mouse names. With the read ending 4 residues before the CDR3 end, the germline J gene is used to fill in that end. This sequence joins TRBV13-1 and TRBJ2-5; 10 bases are shared with TRBD2. The CDR3 runs to 15 residues. Germline CDR1 is NSHNY and CDR2 is SYGAGN. The V segment lost 4 bases and the J segment 3 bases; nucleotides outside the gene matches: 5. The DNA read from the CDR3 is TGTGCCAGCAGTCTACCGGGACTGGGGCAAGAC. This gives the protein CASSLPGLGQD. The whole CDR3 region reads CASSLPGLGQDTQYF.

The table lists this clone with a few counts. Mouse gene names apply. The observed sequence ends 4 residues before the CDR3 terminus, with the missing tail filled in from the germline J gene. The chain is built from TRBV1 and TRBJ2-3, with 8 bases lining up with TRBD2. V was pared by 2 bases and J by 1 base, with 5 bases of the junction left unmatched. The CDR3 sequence is 16 residues long. Germline V gives CDR1 NSQYPW, CDR2 LRSPGD (reference sequence). The sequenced part of the CDR3 DNA is TGCACCTGCAGTGCATTTGGGGGGGATGGTGCAGAA. Its translation: CTCSAFGGDGAE. The entire CDR3 reads CTCSAFGGDGAETLYF.

This clone has just a few counts. The germline and genes are mouse ones. The sequenced fragment ends 4 residues before the CDR3 boundary, so the rest is inferred from the germline J gene. The chain is built from TRBV31 and TRBJ1-2; the D gene is possibly TRBD1 (5 bases). With 0 bases removed from V and 3 bases from J, the gap between germline ends came to 8 bases. This CDR3 is 13 amino acids long. CDR1 and CDR2 from the germline V gene are GKSSPN and SITVG. This chain's CDR3 is CAWSLEGYSDYTF. CDR3 DNA, as far as it was read: TGTGCCTGGAGTCTAGAGGGGTACTCC.

A remark on this clone: These gene names are mouse names. Coverage ceases 4 residues before the CDR3 finishes, and the germline J gene fills in the end. The sample has other DNA sequences that encode this CDR3 too. The V gene is TRBV19, the J gene TRBJ1-1; D remains unclear. Per germline, CDR1 FNHDT and CDR2 SITEND (reference sequence). CDR3 length: 11 amino acids. V was trimmed by 6 bases and J by 1 base, leaving 4 bases between them. Here the CDR3 reads CASTRNTEVFF. The CDR3 DNA, read in part, is TGTGCCAGCACCAGAAACACA.

Notes on this clone: Germline and genes here are mouse. The read is 4 residues too short to cover the CDR3 end, so that end is filled in from the germline J gene. The chain has TRBV19 and TRBJ2-2; 9 bases line up with TRBD1. This CDR3 contains 17 residues. Germline V gene lookup returns CDR1 FNHDT and CDR2 SITEND (reference sequence). The V and J ends lost 4 bases and 0 bases, in that order; junction bases with no gene match: 7. The sequenced CDR3 bases are TGTGCCAGCAGTCGGGACAGGGAGGGATCAAACACCGGG. Translating it yields CASSRDREGSNTG. The whole CDR3 protein reads CASSRDREGSNTGQLYF. The variable domain in full, with the rest retrieved from reference TRBV19 and TRBJ2-2, is GGIITQTPKFLIGQEGQKLTLKCQQNFNHDTMYWYRQDSGKGLRLIYYSITENDLQKGDLSEGYDASREKKSSFSLTVTSAQKNEMAVFLCASSRDREGSNTGQLYFGEGSKLTVL.